The 21 T cell receptor beta chains in this list originate from one sample, sequenced in a study of cytomegalovirus exposure and HLA in healthy donors. 60 Vbeta and 13 Jbeta primers were used in PCR. Clones were sequenced by immunoSEQ multiplex PCR, and TCRdb holds only the in-frame ones, with some missing. The sample holds tens of thousands of clones. Sequenced sample: PBMCs. The source is a female donor in good health and CMV-seronegative.

The chain is built from TRBV6-5 and TRBJ2-3, with a possible D match to TRBD2 (6 bases). There are 14 residues in the CDR3. CDR1 and CDR2 from the germline V gene are MNHEY and SVGAGI. Trimming removed 2 bases from V and 0 bases from J, with 6 bases in between. CDR3: CASSYAGSTDTQYF. The CDR3 nucleotides are TGTGCCAGCAGTTACGCGGGGAGCACAGATACGCAGTATTTT.

CDR3 sequence: CASSQGLASGEQYF. CDR3 in DNA: TGTGCCAGCAGCCAGGGACTAGCGTCGGGCGAGCAGTACTTC. The genes are TRBV7-2 and TRBJ2-7; 10 positions agree with TRBD2. Germline-derived CDR1 and CDR2 are SGHTA and FQGNSA. The CDR3 has 14 amino acids. J gave up 6 bases and V 5 bases, and 7 bases lay outside the gene matches.

The chain has TRBV25-1 and TRBJ2-1; TRBD1 aligns across 11 bases. The germline gives CDR1 MGHDK, CDR2 SYGVNS. This CDR3 region has 17 residues. V trimming: 4 bases; J trimming: 6 bases; junction bases outside the gene matches: 11. The CDR3 coding sequence is TGTGCCAGCAGTGGGACCCTTGGAGGGACAGGGGGCAATGAGCAGTTCTTC. Residues: CASSGTLGGTGGNEQFF. Filled out from reference TRBV25-1 and TRBJ2-1, the complete variable domain reads EADIYQTPRYLVIGTGKKITLECSQTMGHDKMYWYQQDPGMELHLIHYSYGVNSTEKGDLSSESTVSRIRTEHFPLTLESARPSHTSQYLCASSGTLGGTGGNEQFFGPGTRLTVL.

This chain uses TRBV5-4 with TRBJ1-1; perhaps TRBD1 as D (5 bases). V lost 5 bases and J lost 3, with 20 bases in between. In germline, CDR1 is SGHNT, CDR2 YYREEE (reference sequence). The CDR3 has 16 amino acids. The CDR3 is CASRSSGGAGDTEAFF. CDR3 sequence (DNA): TGTGCCAGCAGGTCGTCAGGAGGTGCGGGGGACACTGAAGCTTTCTTT.

The chain is built from TRBV15 and TRBJ1-6; D unresolved. The germline V gene encodes CDR1 LNHNV and CDR2 YYDKDF (reference sequence). The CDR3 runs 16 residues. V lost 0 bases and J lost 0, with 6 bases in between. CDR3 loop: CATSRDRSSYNSPLHF. The CDR3 nucleotides read TGTGCCACCAGCAGAGATAGAAGCTCCTATAATTCACCCCTCCACTTT.

This chain connects TRBV5-1 to TRBJ2-7; 8 bases fit TRBD2. The CDR3 runs 14 residues. Germline assignment: CDR1 SGHRS and CDR2 YFSETQ. Trimming at V came to 0 bases and at J to 6 bases, leaving 5 bases not matched to a gene. CDR3 residues: CASSLDSGSGEQYF. CDR3 coding DNA: TGCGCCAGCAGCTTGGACAGCGGGAGCGGCGAGCAGTACTTC.

This rearrangement joins TRBV2 to TRBJ2-5, with 9 bases lining up with TRBD1. This CDR3 contains 14 residues. Per the germline V gene, CDR1 is SNHLY and CDR2 is FYNNEI. J was trimmed by 2 bases and V by 10 bases; bases with no gene match: 8. CDR3 DNA: TGTGCCACCGGTCCGGGACAGGGACAAGAGACCCAGTACTTC. Protein: CATGPGQGQETQYF. Drawing the rest from reference TRBV2 and TRBJ2-5, the complete variable domain is EPEVTQTPSHQVTQMGQEVILRCVPISNHLYFYWYRQILGQKVEFLVSFYNNEISEKSEIFDDQFSVERPDGSNFTLKIRSTKLEDSAMYFCATGPGQGQETQYFGPGTRLLVL.

The chain joins TRBV5-1 to TRBJ2-1, with 9 bases identical to TRBD1. In germline, CDR1 is SGHRS, CDR2 YFSETQ. Trimming cost V 2 bases and J 9 bases; bases outside gene matches: 9. CDR3 length equals 15 residues. CDR3 sequence: CASSLKGQGFFEQFF. The CDR3 DNA is TGCGCCAGCAGCTTAAAGGGACAGGGATTCTTTGAGCAGTTCTTC.

The chain carries TRBV18 and TRBJ2-2, with 10 bases fitting TRBD2. The CDR3 covers 16 residues. V shed 2 bases and J 4 bases; nucleotides not matched to a gene: 4. Germline V gene sequence: CDR1 KGHSH, CDR2 LQKENI. CDR3 sequence: CASSPGTSEVTGELFF. CDR3 DNA: TGTGCCAGCTCACCAGGGACTAGCGAGGTCACCGGGGAGCTGTTTTTT.

Worth noting for this clone: This specimen includes other DNA sequences encoding the same CDR3. The CDR3 nucleotides read TGCGCCAGCAGCTCCGGACAGGGCACCTACGAGCAGTACTTC. This translates into CASSSGQGTYEQYF. The chain uses TRBV5-1 and TRBJ2-7; TRBD1 matches 8 bases. This CDR3 has 14 amino acids. The junction had 4 bases not matched to a gene; V was cut back by 3 bases and J by 2 bases. The germline gives CDR1 SGHRS, CDR2 YFSETQ.

About this clone: The germline gene is not matched at one end of the junction; a read error may be the cause. The chain uses TRBV30 and TRBJ1-1; maybe TRBD1 (5 bases). Germline values: CDR1 GTSNPN, CDR2 SVGIG (reference sequence). CDR3 size: 11 residues. The CDR3 loop reads CAWSVSTEDFF. As DNA, the CDR3 is TGTGCCTGGAGTGTATCGACAGAAGATTTCTTT.

The V gene is TRBV5-1, the J gene TRBJ1-1; possible D gene TRBD1, 5 bases. Germline V gives CDR1 SGHRS, CDR2 YFSETQ. The CDR3 covers 14 residues. V was shortened by 0 bases and J by 6 bases, with 12 bases between the two germline ends. CDR3 nucleotide sequence: TGCGCCAGCAGCTTGGCCCAGGGCAGGGCTGAAGCTTTCTTT. Protein product: CASSLAQGRAEAFF.

This chain connects TRBV9 to TRBJ1-2; 7 positions match TRBD1. V lost 2 bases to trimming and J lost 5 bases; unmatched junction nucleotides: 12. This CDR3 has 16 amino acids. Germline lookup yields CDR1 SGDLS and CDR2 YYNGEE. In DNA, the CDR3 is TGTGCCAGCAGCGTTAAGTCACAGGGGTCCCTTTATGGCTACACCTTC. Its translation: CASSVKSQGSLYGYTF.

This rearrangement joins TRBV5-6 to TRBJ1-1, with 7 bases fitting TRBD1. The CDR3 is made up of 14 amino acids. From germline, CDR1 is SGHDT and CDR2 YYEEEE. V lost 4 bases, J lost 0 bases, and 3 bases stayed unmatched. The CDR3 loop reads CASSVGTVNTEAFF. The DNA of the CDR3 is TGTGCCAGCAGCGTGGGGACAGTGAACACTGAAGCTTTCTTT.

The gene calls are TRBV6-1 and TRBJ1-1; 8 bases align to TRBD1. V gave up 6 bases and J gave up 4 bases; unmatched junction bases: 7. The V gene's germline CDR1 is MNHNS and CDR2 SASEGT. CDR3 length: 14 amino acids. The CDR3 here is CASSPGQEGTEAFF. The CDR3 nucleotides read TGTGCCAGCAGCCCGGGACAGGAGGGCACTGAAGCTTTCTTT.

V is TRBV5-5 and J is TRBJ2-1; D is ambiguous. The CDR3 loop spans 15 amino acids. V was cut by 0 bases and J by 5 bases, with 12 bases left in between. Germline CDR1 SGHKS, CDR2 YYEKEE (reference sequence). In DNA form, the CDR3 reads TGTGCCAGCAGCTTGGGTCGTCTTCCCCACAATGAGCAGTTCTTC. This encodes CASSLGRLPHNEQFF.

The chain carries TRBV4-2 and TRBJ1-4, with 8 bases matching TRBD1. The germline V gene encodes CDR1 LGHNA and CDR2 YNFKEQ. J lost 6 bases, V lost 1 base, and 4 bases had no gene match. The CDR3 contains 15 residues. The CDR3 DNA reads TGTGCCAGCAGCCAAGTGGACAGGGATTATGAAAAACTGTTTTTT. Translation gives CASSQVDRDYEKLFF.

This sequence joins TRBV6-1 and TRBJ1-5; D uncertain. CDR3 size: 15 residues. Trimming cost V 0 bases and J 5 bases, with 11 bases left between them. The V gene's germline CDR1 is MNHNS and CDR2 SASEGT. The chain's CDR3 is CASSEAGTEHQPQHF. The DNA for the CDR3 is TGTGCCAGCAGTGAAGCAGGAACAGAACATCAGCCCCAGCATTTT.

The V gene is TRBV1, the J gene TRBJ2-1; TRBD2 was called by the table and not checked on the DNA. TRBV1 is marked as a pseudogene. The CDR3 extends over 12 amino acids. The CDR3 spells CTSSRGGRAAVF. Written as DNA, the CDR3 is TGCACCAGCAGCCGTGGCGGGAGGGCCGCTGTCTTC.

The chain employs TRBV5-1 and TRBJ1-1; tentatively, D is TRBD1 (5 bases). The CDR3 is 14 amino acids. V was shortened by 4 bases and J by 2 bases, with 12 bases between the two germline ends. Germline assignment: CDR1 SGHRS and CDR2 YFSETQ. For the CDR3, the DNA is TGCGCCAGCAGCGCGGGACTTTCAAACACTGAAGCTTTCTTT. Amino acids: CASSAGLSNTEAFF.

The chain recombines TRBV15 with TRBJ1-1; a weak D match, TRBD1 (5 bases). This CDR3 is built from 14 residues. The germline CDR1 and CDR2 sequences are LNHNV and YYDKDF (reference sequence). V was shortened by 0 bases and J by 5 bases, with 10 bases between the two germline ends. CDR3 sequence reads: CATSRDRAGTEAFF. The CDR3 DNA reads as TGTGCCACCAGCAGAGACAGGGCTGGGACTGAAGCTTTCTTT. The full variable domain, completed using reference TRBV15 and TRBJ1-1, is DAMVIQNPRYQVTQFGKPVTLSCSQTLNHNVMYWYQQKSSQAPKLLFHYYDKDFNNEADTPDNFQSRRPNTSFCFLDIRSPGLGDTAMYLCATSRDRAGTEAFFGQGTRLTVV.